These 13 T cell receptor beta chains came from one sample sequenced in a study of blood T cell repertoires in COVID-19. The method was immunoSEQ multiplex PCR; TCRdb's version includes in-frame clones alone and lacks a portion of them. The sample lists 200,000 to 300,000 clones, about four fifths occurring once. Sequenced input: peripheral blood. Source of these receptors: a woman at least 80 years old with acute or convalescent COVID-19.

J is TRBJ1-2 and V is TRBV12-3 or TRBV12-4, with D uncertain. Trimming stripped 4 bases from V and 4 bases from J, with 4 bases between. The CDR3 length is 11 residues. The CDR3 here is CASSSLYGYTF. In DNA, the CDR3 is TGTGCCAGCAGTTCCCTCTATGGCTACACCTTC.

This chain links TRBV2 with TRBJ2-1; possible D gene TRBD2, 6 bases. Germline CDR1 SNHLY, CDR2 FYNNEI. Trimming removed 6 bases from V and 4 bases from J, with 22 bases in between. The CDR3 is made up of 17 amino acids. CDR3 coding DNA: TGTGCCAGCAGCCTCCCGGGGGTTCCGGGGTTTTACAATGAGCAGTTCTTC. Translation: CASSLPGVPGFYNEQFF.

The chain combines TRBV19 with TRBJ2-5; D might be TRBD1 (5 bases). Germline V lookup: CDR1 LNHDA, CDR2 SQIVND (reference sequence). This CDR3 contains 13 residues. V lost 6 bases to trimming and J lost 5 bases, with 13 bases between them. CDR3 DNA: TGTGCCAGTAGCCAGGGAAGTCCCGAGACCCAGTACTTC. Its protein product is CASSQGSPETQYF.

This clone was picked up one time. This CDR3 is CASSQGQGHNSPLHF. CDR3 DNA sequence: TGTGCCAGCAGCCAAGGGCAGGGTCATAATTCACCCCTCCACTTT. The V gene is TRBV14, the J gene TRBJ1-6; possible D gene TRBD1, 5 bases. This CDR3 has 15 amino acids. V was cut by 1 base and J by 5 bases, with 9 bases left in between. Germline V gene lookup returns CDR1 SGHDN and CDR2 FVKESK.

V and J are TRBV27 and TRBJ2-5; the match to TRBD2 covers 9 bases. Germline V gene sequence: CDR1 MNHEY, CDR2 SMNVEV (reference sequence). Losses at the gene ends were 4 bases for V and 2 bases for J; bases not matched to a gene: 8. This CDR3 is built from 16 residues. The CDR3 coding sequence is TGTGCCAGCAGTTCCCATAGCGGGGGAGGGCAAGAGACCCAGTACTTC. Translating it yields CASSSHSGGGQETQYF.

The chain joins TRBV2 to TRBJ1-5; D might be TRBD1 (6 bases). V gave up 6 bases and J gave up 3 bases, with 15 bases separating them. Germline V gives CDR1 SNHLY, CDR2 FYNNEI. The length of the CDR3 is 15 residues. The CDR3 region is CASRAGESNNQPQHF. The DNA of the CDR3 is TGTGCCAGCAGGGCAGGGGAGAGCAACAATCAGCCCCAGCATTTT.

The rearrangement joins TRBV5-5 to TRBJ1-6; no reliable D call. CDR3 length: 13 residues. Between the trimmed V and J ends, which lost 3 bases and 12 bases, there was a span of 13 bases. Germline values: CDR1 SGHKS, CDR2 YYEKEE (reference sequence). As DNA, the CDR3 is TGTGCCAGCAGCTCCGGAGGTACGGGACCCCTCCACTTT. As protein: CASSSGGTGPLHF.

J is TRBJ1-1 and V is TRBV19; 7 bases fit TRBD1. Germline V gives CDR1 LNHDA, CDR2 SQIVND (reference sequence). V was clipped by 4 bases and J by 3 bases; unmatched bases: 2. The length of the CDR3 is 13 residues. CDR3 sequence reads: CASSNTGDTEAFF. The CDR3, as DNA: TGTGCCAGTAGTAACACAGGGGACACTGAAGCTTTCTTT. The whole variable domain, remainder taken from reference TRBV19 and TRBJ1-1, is DGGITQSPKYLFRKEGQNVTLSCEQNLNHDAMYWYRQDPGQGLRLIYYSQIVNDFQKGDIAEGYSVSREKKESFPLTVTSAQKNPTAFYLCASSNTGDTEAFFGQGTRLTVV.

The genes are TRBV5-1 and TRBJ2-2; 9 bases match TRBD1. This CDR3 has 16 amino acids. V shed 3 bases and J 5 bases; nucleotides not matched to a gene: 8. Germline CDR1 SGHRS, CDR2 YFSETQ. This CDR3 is CASSSGQGRQTGELFF. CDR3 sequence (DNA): TGCGCCAGCAGCTCCGGACAGGGGCGGCAAACCGGGGAGCTGTTTTTT.

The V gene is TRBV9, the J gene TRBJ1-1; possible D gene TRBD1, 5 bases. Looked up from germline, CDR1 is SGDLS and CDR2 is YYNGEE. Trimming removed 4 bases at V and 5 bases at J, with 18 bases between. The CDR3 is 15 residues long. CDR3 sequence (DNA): TGTGCCAGCAGCTCCCTGGTCGGGGGTGGAACTGAAGCTTTCTTT. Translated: CASSSLVGGGTEAFF.

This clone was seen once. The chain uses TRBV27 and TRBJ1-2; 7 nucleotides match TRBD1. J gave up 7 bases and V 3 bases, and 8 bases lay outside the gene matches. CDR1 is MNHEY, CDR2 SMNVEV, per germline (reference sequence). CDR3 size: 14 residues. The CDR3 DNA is TGTGCCAGCAGTTTTCTGGGACAGCACAGTGGCTACACCTTC. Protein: CASSFLGQHSGYTF.

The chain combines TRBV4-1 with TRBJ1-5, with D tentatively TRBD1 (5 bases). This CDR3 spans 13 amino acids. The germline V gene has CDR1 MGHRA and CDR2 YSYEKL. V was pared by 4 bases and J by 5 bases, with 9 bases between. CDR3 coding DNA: TGCGCCAGCAGCCCGGACACACATCAGCCCCAGCATTTT. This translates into CASSPDTHQPQHF.

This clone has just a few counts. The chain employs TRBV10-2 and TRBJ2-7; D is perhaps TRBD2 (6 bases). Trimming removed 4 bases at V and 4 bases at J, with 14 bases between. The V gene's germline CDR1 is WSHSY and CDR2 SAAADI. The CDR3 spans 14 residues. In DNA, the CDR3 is TGCGCCAGCAGTGGTCCCCGGGGGAGATACGAGCAGTACTTC. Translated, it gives CASSGPRGRYEQYF.